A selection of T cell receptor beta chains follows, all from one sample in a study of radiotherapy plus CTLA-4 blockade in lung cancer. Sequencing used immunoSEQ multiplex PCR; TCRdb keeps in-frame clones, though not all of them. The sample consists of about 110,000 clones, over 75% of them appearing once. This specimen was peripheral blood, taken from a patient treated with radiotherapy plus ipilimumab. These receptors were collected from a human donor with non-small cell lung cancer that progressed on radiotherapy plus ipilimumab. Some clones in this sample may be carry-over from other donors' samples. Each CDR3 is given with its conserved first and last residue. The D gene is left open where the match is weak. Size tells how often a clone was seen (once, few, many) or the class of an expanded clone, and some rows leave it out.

cdr3_aa: CASSYSPAIETQYF
cdr3_nt: TGTGCCAGCAGTTACTCCCCTGCGATAGAGACCCAGTACTTC
d_call: -
clone_size: -
v_call: TRBV6-6
j_call: TRBJ2-5

cdr3_aa: CASSDGQAGPDTQYF
cdr3_nt: TGTGCCAGCAGTGACGGACAGGCAGGGCCAGATACGCAGTATTTT
d_call: TRBD1
clone_size: -
v_call: TRBV25-1
j_call: TRBJ2-3

cdr3_aa: CASSGNLVTDTQYF
cdr3_nt: TGTGCCAGCAGCGGCAATCTGGTGACAGATACGCAGTATTTT
d_call: -
clone_size: once
v_call: TRBV9
j_call: TRBJ2-3

cdr3_aa: CASSLGGMEYTEAFF
cdr3_nt: TGTGCCAGCAGCTTAGGGGGTATGGAATACACTGAAGCCTTCTTT
d_call: -
clone_size: -
v_call: TRBV11-3
j_call: TRBJ1-1

cdr3_aa: CASSLTGGQRGGYTF
cdr3_nt: TGTGCCAGCAGCTTAACCGGGGGACAGCGGGGAGGCTACACCTTC
d_call: TRBD1
clone_size: -
v_call: TRBV7-3
j_call: TRBJ1-2

cdr3_aa: CASLEEVLNEQFF
cdr3_nt: TGTGCCAGCCTCGAGGAGGTTCTCAATGAGCAGTTCTTC
d_call: -
clone_size: -
v_call: TRBV2
j_call: TRBJ2-1

cdr3_aa: CASERGQGDTEAFF
cdr3_nt: TGCGCCAGCGAACGGGGACAGGGGGACACTGAAGCTTTCTTT
d_call: TRBD1
clone_size: -
v_call: TRBV5-1
j_call: TRBJ1-1

cdr3_aa: CASRLDGGGNSPLHF
cdr3_nt: TGCGCCAGCAGATTGGATGGGGGTGGTAATTCACCCCTCCACTTT
d_call: -
clone_size: -
v_call: TRBV5-1
j_call: TRBJ1-6

cdr3_aa: CASNQAGYSYEQYF
cdr3_nt: TGTGCCAGCAACCAAGCAGGGTATTCGTACGAGCAGTACTTC
d_call: -
clone_size: -
v_call: TRBV6-5
j_call: TRBJ2-7

cdr3_aa: CASSPDRASNSPLHF
cdr3_nt: TGTGCCAGCAGCCCCGACAGGGCGAGTAATTCACCCCTCCACTTT
d_call: TRBD1
clone_size: -
v_call: TRBV6-4
j_call: TRBJ1-6

cdr3_aa: CASSPRRQMNTEAFF
cdr3_nt: TGTGCCAGCAGCCCACGGCGACAGATGAACACTGAAGCTTTCTTT
d_call: -
clone_size: -
v_call: TRBV6-1
j_call: TRBJ1-1

cdr3_aa: CAWSSSGGAVETQYF
cdr3_nt: TGTGCCTGGAGTTCCAGCGGGGGGGCCGTAGAGACCCAGTACTTC
d_call: TRBD2
clone_size: -
v_call: TRBV30
j_call: TRBJ2-5

cdr3_aa: CASSPKGLPGNTIYF
cdr3_nt: TGTGCCAGCAGCCCGAAGGGTTTACCTGGAAACACCATATATTTT
d_call: -
clone_size: -
v_call: TRBV7-2
j_call: TRBJ1-3

cdr3_aa: CASNPPGTQGFRSNQPQHF
cdr3_nt: TGTGCCAGCAACCCACCCGGGACACAGGGGTTCCGTAGCAATCAGCCCCAGCATTTT
d_call: TRBD1
clone_size: -
v_call: TRBV7-3
j_call: TRBJ1-5

cdr3_aa: CAITGPSREAQYF
cdr3_nt: TGTGCCATCACGGGGCCGTCAAGAGAGGCCCAGTACTTC
d_call: -
clone_size: -
v_call: TRBV2
j_call: TRBJ2-5

cdr3_aa: CASSPRGLYGYTF
cdr3_nt: TGTGCCAGCAGTCCCAGGGGCCTCTATGGCTACACCTTC
d_call: -
clone_size: -
v_call: TRBV9
j_call: TRBJ1-2

cdr3_aa: CATHTGGSQPQHF
cdr3_nt: TGTGCCACCCATACAGGGGGTAGTCAGCCCCAGCATTTT
d_call: TRBD1
clone_size: -
v_call: TRBV10-3
j_call: TRBJ1-5

cdr3_aa: CASSWARTDFYEQYF
cdr3_nt: TGTGCCAGCAGCTGGGCCAGGACGGATTTCTACGAGCAGTACTTC
d_call: -
clone_size: -
v_call: TRBV5-5
j_call: TRBJ2-7

cdr3_aa: CASSPSQGDTEAFF
cdr3_nt: TGTGCCAGCTCGCCTTCACAGGGCGACACTGAAGCTTTCTTT
d_call: -
clone_size: -
v_call: TRBV18
j_call: TRBJ1-1

cdr3_aa: CASSWDGSNQPQHF
cdr3_nt: TGTGCCAGCAGCTGGGACGGGAGCAATCAGCCCCAGCATTTT
d_call: -
clone_size: -
v_call: TRBV9
j_call: TRBJ1-5

cdr3_aa: CASSREGRHIQYF
cdr3_nt: TGTGCCAGCAGCCGGGAGGGGAGACACATTCAGTACTTC
d_call: TRBD2
clone_size: once
v_call: TRBV7-2
j_call: TRBJ2-4

cdr3_aa: CASSFPFGGVRQETQYF
cdr3_nt: TGTGCCAGCAGCTTTCCTTTCGGGGGCGTGAGGCAAGAGACCCAGTACTTC
d_call: -
clone_size: -
v_call: TRBV7-3
j_call: TRBJ2-5

cdr3_aa: CASSKARGWSNSPLHF
cdr3_nt: TGTGCCAGCAGCAAAGCGCGCGGGTGGAGTAATTCACCCCTCCACTTT
d_call: -
clone_size: -
v_call: TRBV21-1
j_call: TRBJ1-6

cdr3_aa: CASSPWTGLNSGNTIYF
cdr3_nt: TGTGCCAGCAGCCCCTGGACAGGTTTGAACTCTGGAAACACCATATATTTT
d_call: TRBD1
clone_size: -
v_call: TRBV7-8
j_call: TRBJ1-3

cdr3_aa: CASSPLRTGDKEKLFF
cdr3_nt: TGTGCCAGCTCACCACTCCGGACAGGGGACAAGGAAAAACTGTTTTTT
d_call: TRBD1
clone_size: once
v_call: TRBV18
j_call: TRBJ1-4

cdr3_aa: CASSFYPGQSYEQYF
cdr3_nt: TGTGCCAGTAGTTTCTACCCGGGACAGTCCTACGAGCAGTACTTC
d_call: TRBD1
clone_size: -
v_call: TRBV19
j_call: TRBJ2-7

cdr3_aa: CASSQDSLFYEQYF
cdr3_nt: TGCGCCAGCAGCCAAGATTCTCTCTTCTACGAGCAGTACTTC
d_call: -
clone_size: -
v_call: TRBV4-3
j_call: TRBJ2-7

cdr3_aa: CASSPLGGANTGELFF
cdr3_nt: TGTGCCAGCAGCCCATTGGGGGGGGCGAACACCGGGGAGCTGTTTTTT
d_call: TRBD2
clone_size: -
v_call: TRBV5-4
j_call: TRBJ2-2

cdr3_aa: CASSFLTGTGTTGELFF
cdr3_nt: TGTGCCAGCAGTTTTTTAACCGGGACAGGGACCACCGGGGAGCTGTTTTTT
d_call: TRBD1
clone_size: -
v_call: TRBV28
j_call: TRBJ2-2

cdr3_aa: CSVDKWTGHNQPQHF
cdr3_nt: TGCAGCGTCGATAAATGGACAGGGCACAATCAGCCCCAGCATTTT
d_call: TRBD1
clone_size: few
v_call: TRBV29-1
j_call: TRBJ1-5

cdr3_aa: CASSWDEAEAFF
cdr3_nt: TGTGCCAGCAGCTGGGACGAGGCTGAAGCTTTCTTT
d_call: -
clone_size: -
v_call: TRBV5-4
j_call: TRBJ1-1

cdr3_aa: CSTPRLGTDCYTF
cdr3_nt: TGCAGCACCCCCCGGTTAGGGACCGATTGCTACACCTTC
d_call: -
clone_size: few
v_call: TRBV29-1
j_call: TRBJ1-2

cdr3_aa: CASSQDPNYGYTF
cdr3_nt: TGCGCCAGCAGCCAAGATCCGAACTATGGCTACACCTTC
d_call: -
clone_size: -
v_call: TRBV4-3
j_call: TRBJ1-2

cdr3_aa: CASSQTHDSNQETQYF
cdr3_nt: TGCGCCAGCAGTCAAACCCATGACAGCAATCAAGAGACCCAGTACTTC
d_call: -
clone_size: once
v_call: TRBV23-1
j_call: TRBJ2-5

cdr3_aa: CASSEFGQGSYNEQFF
cdr3_nt: TGTGCCAGCAGTGAATTCGGACAGGGCTCCTACAATGAGCAGTTCTTC
d_call: TRBD1
clone_size: -
v_call: TRBV25-1
j_call: TRBJ2-1

cdr3_aa: CASSTDTGGGANVLTF
cdr3_nt: TGTGCCAGCAGCACAGACACAGGTGGTGGGGCCAACGTCCTGACTTTC
d_call: -
clone_size: -
v_call: TRBV7-9
j_call: TRBJ2-6

cdr3_aa: CASISGTGLNYGYTF
cdr3_nt: TGTGCCAGCATATCCGGGACAGGGCTGAACTATGGCTACACCTTC
d_call: TRBD1
clone_size: -
v_call: TRBV7-9
j_call: TRBJ1-2

cdr3_aa: CASSDYLAGPSEAFF
cdr3_nt: TGTGCCAGCAGCGATTATCTCGCAGGGCCGTCTGAAGCTTTCTTT
d_call: -
clone_size: -
v_call: TRBV5-8
j_call: TRBJ1-1

cdr3_aa: CASSFLQGAGEKLFF
cdr3_nt: TGCGCCAGCTCATTTTTACAGGGGGCAGGTGAAAAACTGTTTTTT
d_call: TRBD1
clone_size: -
v_call: TRBV5-1
j_call: TRBJ1-4

cdr3_aa: CASSLARLAKTDTQYF
cdr3_nt: TGCGCCAGCAGCTTGGCCAGACTAGCGAAGACAGATACGCAGTATTTT
d_call: TRBD2
clone_size: -
v_call: TRBV5-1
j_call: TRBJ2-3

cdr3_aa: CASSMGIYGYTF
cdr3_nt: TGTGCCAGTAGTATGGGAATCTATGGCTACACCTTC
d_call: -
clone_size: few
v_call: TRBV19
j_call: TRBJ1-2

cdr3_aa: CASSLQGNTEAFF
cdr3_nt: TGTGCCAGCAGCTTACAGGGGAACACTGAAGCTTTCTTT
d_call: -
clone_size: few
v_call: TRBV7-2
j_call: TRBJ1-1

cdr3_aa: CATSRGQGADNEQFF
cdr3_nt: TGTGCCACCAGCAGGGGACAGGGGGCGGACAATGAGCAGTTCTTC
d_call: TRBD1
clone_size: -
v_call: TRBV15
j_call: TRBJ2-1

cdr3_aa: CSVEDQGSGETQYF
cdr3_nt: TGCAGCGTTGAAGATCAGGGAAGCGGGGAGACCCAGTACTTC
d_call: -
clone_size: -
v_call: TRBV29-1
j_call: TRBJ2-5

cdr3_aa: CASSPRTGVDYEQYF
cdr3_nt: TGTGCCAGCAGCCCCCGGACAGGGGTTGACTACGAGCAGTACTTC
d_call: TRBD1
clone_size: once
v_call: TRBV7-6
j_call: TRBJ2-7

cdr3_aa: CASSYSGREYGYTF
cdr3_nt: TGTGCCAGCAGTTACTCGGGGAGGGAATATGGCTACACCTTC
d_call: -
clone_size: -
v_call: TRBV6-5
j_call: TRBJ1-2

cdr3_aa: CASSNSNQPQHF
cdr3_nt: TGTGCCAGTAGTAATAGCAATCAGCCCCAGCATTTT
d_call: -
clone_size: -
v_call: TRBV19
j_call: TRBJ1-5